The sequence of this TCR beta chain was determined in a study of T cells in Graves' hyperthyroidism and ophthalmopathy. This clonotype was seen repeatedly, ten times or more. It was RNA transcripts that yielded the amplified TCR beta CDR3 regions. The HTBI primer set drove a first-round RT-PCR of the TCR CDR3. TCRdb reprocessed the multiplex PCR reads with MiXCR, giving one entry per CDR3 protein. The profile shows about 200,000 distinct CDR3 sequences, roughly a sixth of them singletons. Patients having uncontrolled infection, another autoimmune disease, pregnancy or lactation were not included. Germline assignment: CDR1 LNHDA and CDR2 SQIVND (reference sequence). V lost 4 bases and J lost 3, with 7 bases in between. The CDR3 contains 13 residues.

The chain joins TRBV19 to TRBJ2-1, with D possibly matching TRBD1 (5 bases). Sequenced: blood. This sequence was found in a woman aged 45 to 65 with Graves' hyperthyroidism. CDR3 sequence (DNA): TGTGCCAGTAGTAGAGACAGCTACAATGAGCAGTTCTTC. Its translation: CASSRDSYNEQFF.